Below, 27 T cell receptor beta chains from the same sample are listed, as sequenced in a study of shared clonotypes between healthy human individuals. Positively selected for CCR7, the CD45RO-negative cells used as naive CD8 cells excluded terminally differentiated effector memory CD45RA+ cells. The repertoire was sequenced with immunoSEQ multiplex PCR; TCRdb's copy has only in-frame clones and lacks some. The sample holds roughly 2,000,000 clones, roughly 94% seen once. Specimen: naive CD8+ T cells sorted from blood. The receptors were sampled from a man aged 18 to 29 in good health.

The chain recombines TRBV4-3 with TRBJ2-3, with TRBD2 matching 7 bases. V was pared by 0 bases and J by 4 bases, with 13 bases of the junction left unmatched. CDR1 is LGHNA, CDR2 YSLEER, per germline. This CDR3 is built from 18 residues. The CDR3 here is CASSQDPWGGGLADTQYF. DNA of the CDR3: TGCGCCAGCAGCCAAGATCCATGGGGGGGTGGATTGGCAGATACGCAGTATTTT.

The rearrangement uses TRBV9 and TRBJ1-1; D is undetermined. Germline V CDR1 and CDR2: SGDLS, YYNGEE. This CDR3 comprises 14 residues. V lost 4 bases and J lost 4, with 14 bases in between. The CDR3 loop reads CASSPWEAGTEAFF. The CDR3 DNA follows: TGTGCCAGCAGCCCTTGGGAGGCGGGCACTGAAGCTTTCTTT.

The V gene is TRBV6-5, the J gene TRBJ2-7, with 8 positions matching TRBD2. V dropped 8 bases and J dropped 1; count of bases not matched to a gene: 4. The germline V gene has CDR1 MNHEY and CDR2 SVGAGI. This CDR3 has 13 residues. This chain's CDR3 is CASASGLSYEQYF. CDR3 DNA: TGTGCCAGCGCTAGCGGGTTGTCCTACGAGCAGTACTTC.

The chain combines TRBV19 with TRBJ1-5; D call uncertain. The CDR3 sequence is 15 residues long. Germline assignment: CDR1 LNHDA and CDR2 SQIVND (reference sequence). V lost 6 bases and J lost 0, with 12 bases in between. The DNA of the CDR3 is TGTGCCAGTAGGTCGACTGAATATAGCAATCAGCCCCAGCATTTT. Amino acid sequence: CASRSTEYSNQPQHF.

The rearrangement uses TRBV7-9 and TRBJ2-3; 8 positions match TRBD2. V shed 2 bases and J 5 bases; nucleotides not matched to a gene: 9. The germline V gene has CDR1 SEHNR and CDR2 FQNEAQ (reference sequence). The CDR3 covers 16 residues. DNA for the CDR3: TGTGCCAGCAGCTTATTTGCGGGGGGCCAGGGAGATACGCAGTATTTT. This gives the protein CASSLFAGGQGDTQYF.

The gene calls are TRBV9 and TRBJ2-2; D may be TRBD1 (6 bases). V was cut by 5 bases and J by 1 base, with 15 bases left in between. This CDR3 has 16 amino acids. CDR1 is SGDLS and CDR2 is YYNGEE in the germline V gene. DNA of the CDR3: TGTGCCAGCAGGAAAACAGGGTATGAGAACACCGGGGAGCTGTTTTTT. Translating it yields CASRKTGYENTGELFF.

The genes are TRBV5-6 and TRBJ2-3; 7 bases align to TRBD2. CDR1 and CDR2 (germline): SGHDT, YYEEEE. This CDR3 is built from 16 residues. The trim removed 4 bases at V and 0 bases at J, leaving 8 bases unmatched. The chain's CDR3 is CASSPRLAGSTDTQYF. The CDR3 bases are TGTGCCAGCAGCCCGCGACTAGCTGGCAGCACAGATACGCAGTATTTT.

The CDR3 sequence: CAWSSGQPHTEAFF. The CDR3 DNA sequence: TGTGCCTGGAGTTCGGGACAGCCTCACACTGAAGCTTTCTTT. J is TRBJ1-1 and V is TRBV30; 7 nucleotides agree with TRBD1. The germline V gene encodes CDR1 GTSNPN and CDR2 SVGIG (reference sequence). V dropped 2 bases and J dropped 3; count of bases not matched to a gene: 6. This CDR3 contains 14 residues.

The rearrangement joins TRBV4-1 to TRBJ2-5; the D is unclear. CDR3 size: 14 residues. V lost 0 bases and J lost 1, with 6 bases in between. The germline V gene has CDR1 MGHRA and CDR2 YSYEKL. CDR3 bases: TGCGCCAGCAGCCAAGACAGAGCCCAAGAGACCCAGTACTTC. Its protein is CASSQDRAQETQYF.

The chain couples TRBV6-1 to TRBJ1-4, with 8 bases lining up with TRBD1. Per germline, CDR1 MNHNS and CDR2 SASEGT. The junction had 4 bases not matched to a gene; V was cut back by 3 bases and J by 4 bases. This CDR3 spans 15 amino acids. The CDR3 region has the DNA TGTGCCAGCAGTGAGTCCACAGGGGGTAATGAAAAACTGTTTTTT. Amino acids: CASSESTGGNEKLFF.

The chain uses TRBV4-3 and TRBJ2-7; the D gene is possibly TRBD2 (6 bases). Germline-derived CDR1 and CDR2 are LGHNA and YSLEER. Trimming cost V 2 bases and J 1 base, with 12 bases left between them. This CDR3 region has 15 residues. This CDR3 reads CASSQIWDSSYEQYF. In nucleotides, the CDR3 is TGCGCCAGCAGCCAAATATGGGACTCATCCTACGAGCAGTACTTC.

This chain connects TRBV9 to TRBJ1-1; tentative D call: TRBD1 (6 bases). V was trimmed by 4 bases and J by 8 bases, leaving 12 bases between them. The CDR3 covers 12 residues. CDR1 SGDLS and CDR2 YYNGEE come from the germline V gene. The CDR3 sequence is CASSTSGTEAFF. The CDR3 region has the DNA TGTGCCAGCAGCACGTCCGGGACAGAAGCTTTCTTT.

V is TRBV5-5 and J is TRBJ2-5; D may correspond to TRBD1 or TRBD2 (5 bases each). This CDR3 has 15 residues. Germline assignment: CDR1 SGHKS and CDR2 YYEKEE (reference sequence). Trimming pared 5 bases from V and 2 bases from J, leaving 16 bases between. CDR3: CASRHSGTRQETQYF. The CDR3 DNA follows: TGTGCCAGCAGGCACTCGGGGACCCGACAAGAGACCCAGTACTTC. Looking up the rest from reference TRBV5-5 and TRBJ2-5 gives the full variable domain: DAGVTQSPTHLIKTRGQQVTLRCSPISGHKSVSWYQQVLGQGPQFIFQYYEKEERGRGNFPDRFSARQFPNYSSELNVNALLLGDSALYLCASRHSGTRQETQYFGPGTRLLVL.

The J gene is TRBJ1-1, the V gene TRBV30; D is undetermined. V was shortened by 5 bases and J by 5 bases, with 12 bases between the two germline ends. Germline V gene lookup returns CDR1 GTSNPN and CDR2 SVGIG (reference sequence). CDR3 length equals 12 residues. CDR3 region: CAWGPHSTEAFF. CDR3 bases: TGTGCCTGGGGACCGCATTCGACTGAAGCTTTCTTT.

This chain connects TRBV30 to TRBJ2-1, with D tentatively TRBD1 or TRBD2 (6 bases each). The length of the CDR3 is 13 residues. Trimming removed 0 bases from V and 8 bases from J, with 11 bases in between. Germline V gene lookup returns CDR1 GTSNPN and CDR2 SVGIG (reference sequence). This chain's CDR3 is CAWSVLGGDEQFF. CDR3 nucleotide sequence: TGTGCCTGGAGTGTACTCGGGGGCGATGAGCAGTTCTTC.

V and J are TRBV29-1 and TRBJ1-4, with D unclear. Per the germline V gene, CDR1 is SQVTM and CDR2 is ANQGSEA. Trimming pared 3 bases from V and 5 bases from J, leaving 10 bases between. The CDR3 contains 13 residues. The CDR3: CSVEDGINEKLFF. The CDR3 DNA is TGCAGCGTTGAGGACGGAATCAATGAAAAACTGTTTTTT.

V and J are TRBV4-3 and TRBJ2-3, with a possible D match to TRBD2 (5 bases). Trimming took 1 base from V and 3 from J, leaving 14 bases between them. The CDR3 contains 16 residues. Germline assignment: CDR1 LGHNA and CDR2 YSLEER. The CDR3 sequence: CASSQAPGEITDTQYF. For the CDR3, the DNA is TGCGCCAGCAGCCAAGCTCCCGGGGAGATAACAGATACGCAGTATTTT.

V usage is TRBV2 and J usage is TRBJ2-2, with D tentatively TRBD2 (5 bases). The germline CDR1 and CDR2 sequences are SNHLY and FYNNEI. The CDR3 contains 16 residues. Trimming cost V 0 bases and J 4 bases, with 12 bases left between them. Written as DNA, the CDR3 is TGTGCCAGCAGTGAAGCAATGGGAGTTATCACCGGGGAGCTGTTTTTT. Its protein product is CASSEAMGVITGELFF.

CDR3 sequence: CASSLFGTGTEQYF. The CDR3 nucleotides are TGTGCCAGCAGTCTGTTCGGGACAGGGACCGAGCAGTACTTC. This chain uses TRBV6-5 with TRBJ2-7, with 9 bases lining up with TRBD1. The germline CDR1 and CDR2 sequences are MNHEY and SVGAGI. The CDR3 totals 14 residues. With V trimmed by 5 bases and J by 6 bases, 8 bases remained unmatched.

The chain recombines TRBV6-1 with TRBJ1-5; D is undetermined. CDR1 is MNHNS and CDR2 is SASEGT in the germline V gene. Between the trimmed V and J ends, which lost 1 base and 0 bases, there was a span of 13 bases. The CDR3 contains 17 residues. CDR3 in amino acids: CASSEDGRRYSNQPQHF. DNA of the CDR3: TGTGCCAGCAGTGAAGACGGGCGTAGATATAGCAATCAGCCCCAGCATTTT.

The rearrangement joins TRBV29-1 to TRBJ1-2; weak D call: TRBD1 (5 bases). Germline CDR1 is SQVTM and CDR2 is ANQGSEA. Between the trimmed V and J ends, which lost 0 bases and 5 bases, there was a span of 10 bases. There are 13 residues in the CDR3. This CDR3 reads CSVEEGAVYGYTF. The CDR3 DNA reads TGCAGCGTTGAAGAAGGGGCAGTTTATGGCTACACCTTC.

This clone has a handful of counts. V is TRBV30 and J is TRBJ1-6, with 7 bases aligning to TRBD1. The V segment lost 0 bases and the J segment 14 bases; nucleotides outside the gene matches: 7. Germline V gene sequence: CDR1 GTSNPN, CDR2 SVGIG (reference sequence). CDR3 length equals 13 residues. The CDR3 loop reads CAWSVVWDSALHF. DNA for the CDR3: TGTGCCTGGAGTGTAGTTTGGGACAGCGCCCTCCACTTT.

About this clone: This CDR3 is also generated by other DNA sequences in the sample. The chain has TRBV19 and TRBJ1-1; maybe TRBD1 (6 bases). Germline CDR1 reads LNHDA; CDR2 reads SQIVND (reference sequence). The germline V and J ends were trimmed by 2 bases and 2 bases, with 9 bases remaining between them. The CDR3 consists of 14 residues. The CDR3 coding sequence is TGTGCCAGTAGTATAACAGGGCGCAACACTGAAGCTTTCTTT. This codes for CASSITGRNTEAFF.

This sequence joins TRBV5-6 and TRBJ2-3, with D possibly being TRBD2 (7 bases). The CDR3 loop spans 14 amino acids. Germline loops: CDR1 SGHDT, CDR2 YYEEEE. Trimming cost V 6 bases and J 6 bases, with 17 bases left between them. The CDR3 DNA follows: TGTGCCAGCAACCGGGGGGCCCCACTGGATACGCAGTATTTT. This encodes CASNRGAPLDTQYF.

The V gene is TRBV23-1, the J gene TRBJ1-1; tentatively, D is TRBD1 (6 bases). TRBV23-1 is an open reading frame whose function is uncertain. Trimming pared 3 bases from V and 4 bases from J, leaving 21 bases between. The CDR3 totals 17 residues. CDR3: CASSQPWWEGGSTEAFF. CDR3 sequence (DNA): TGCGCCAGCAGTCAGCCGTGGTGGGAGGGGGGGAGCACTGAAGCTTTCTTT.

The chain couples TRBV5-4 to TRBJ2-1; no firm D call. The CDR3 consists of 14 residues. CDR1 is SGHNT and CDR2 is YYREEE in the germline V gene (reference sequence). The V end lost 3 bases, the J end lost 3 bases, and 10 bases lay between the germline ends. The chain's CDR3 is CASSSRTYYNEQFF. The DNA of the CDR3 is TGTGCCAGCAGCTCACGGACCTACTACAATGAGCAGTTCTTC.

This clone was found once. The chain links TRBV11-2 to TRBJ2-7; tentative D call: TRBD1 (6 bases). CDR3 length equals 12 residues. Germline CDR1 reads SGHAT; CDR2 reads FQNNGV. Trimming removed 6 bases at V and 6 bases at J, with 12 bases between. Here the CDR3 reads CASRSQGSEQYF. The CDR3 DNA sequence: TGTGCCAGCAGATCACAGGGTTCCGAGCAGTACTTC.